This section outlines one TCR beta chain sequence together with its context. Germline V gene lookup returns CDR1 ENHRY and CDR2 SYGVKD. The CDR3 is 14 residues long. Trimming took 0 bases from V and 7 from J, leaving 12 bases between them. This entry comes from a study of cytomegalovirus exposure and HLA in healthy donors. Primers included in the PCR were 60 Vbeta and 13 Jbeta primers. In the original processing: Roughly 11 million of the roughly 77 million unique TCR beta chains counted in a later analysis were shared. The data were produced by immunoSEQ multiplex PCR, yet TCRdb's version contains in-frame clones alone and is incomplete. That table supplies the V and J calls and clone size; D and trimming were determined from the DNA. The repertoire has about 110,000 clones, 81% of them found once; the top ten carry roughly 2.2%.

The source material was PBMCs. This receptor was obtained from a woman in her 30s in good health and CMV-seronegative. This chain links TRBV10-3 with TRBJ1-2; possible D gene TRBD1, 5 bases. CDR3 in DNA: TGTGCCATCAGTGAGTCGCTAGGGGTAGCTGGCTACACCTTC. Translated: CAISESLGVAGYTF.